Here is one T cell receptor (beta chain) with its context. Its specific antigen is unknown. Qualities for individual bases were not recorded, and no much larger clone is one base off. This entry belongs to a study of blood T cell repertoires in COVID-19 (dated by TCRdb to 2019 to 2021). Regarding the study in general: Samples covering the acute and convalescent phases of COVID-19 were provided by collaborators in the United States, Italy and Spain. The prospective study material was composed of cDNA or gDNA derived from T cells, B-cell-depleted T cells, or PBMCs. Deeply sampled blood TCRbeta repertoires from subjects exposed to, actively infected with, or recovered from COVID-19 were included in the dataset. A freely available public database, intended as a resource for researchers studying the immune response to SARS-CoV-2, is where the repertoires were released. Samples were obtained from the ongoing ImmuneRACE study (first 160 participants) and from 1,254 subjects provided by 6 global collaborators. Sample metadata almost always included a de-identified subject ID, COVID-19 status, age in years and sex. Where available, HLA class I and class II types were taken from metadata supplied by the sample provider and were not determined by assay-based typing. What the authors observed across the whole study: How much clinical and demographic metadata was included differed by source and by participant, and the metadata was provided uncurated.

One collaborating source in Seattle enrolled patients while the patients were actively infected and followed the patients over time throughout the course of disease. Whole blood was collected in K2EDTA tubes by collaborating institutions according to the institutions' own protocols. For TCRbeta analysis, collaborators shipped samples in one of three forms: frozen whole blood, isolated PBMCs, or DNA extracted from either of those sample types. TCRbeta CDR3 regions were amplified from genomic DNA by means of the immunoSEQ Assay, a bias-controlled multiplex PCR. The paper's processing steps were these. The number of nucleated cells in each sample was estimated by amplification of reference gene primers within the assay. To quantify the absolute abundance of each unique TCRbeta CDR3 rearrangement, sequence reads were collapsed and filtered. For each sample, productive Simpson clonality was calculated by taking the square root of Simpson's diversity index across productive rearrangements. This immuneACCESS table, as held by TCRdb, lists in-frame sequences with V and J called but not all clones. Of the missing ones, under half trace to an unresolved V gene in checked studies; the others have no known cause. That table is the source of V, J and clone size, and D and trimming were worked out from the DNA. This sample comprises roughly 150,000 clones, approximately 90% of them detected only once. The ten largest clones add up to roughly 5% of the sample.

Trimming takes 3 bases from V and 11 bases from J, and the germline ends sit 11 bases apart. The germline V gene supplies CDR1 MNHEY and CDR2 SVGAGI. The CDR3, cysteine through phenylalanine, is 13 amino acids long. Of the read, only the CDR3 DNA is kept; its 39 bases are in frame from base 1. Sequenced: peripheral blood. This receptor was identified in a man aged 18 to 29 with COVID-19, enrolled during active disease. This receptor chain uses TRBV6-5 and TRBJ1-6, with the D gene not confidently named. The encoded CDR3 is CASSYEAGTPLHF. The DNA sequence is as follows: TGTGCCAGCAGTTATGAGGCGGGAACACCCCTCCACTTT.